The 10 T cell receptor beta chains listed next were all sequenced from one sample in a study of OX40 agonist ivuxolimab in advanced cancers. Profiling relied on immunoSEQ multiplex PCR, and the TCRdb table lists in-frame clones only, not all of them. The sample lists over 75,000 clones, approximately 91% seen once, with around 0.35% in the top ten. Sequences were derived from CD4+ or CD8+ T cells sorted from blood, sampled in a trial of the OX40 agonist ivuxolimab. The receptors were sampled from an adult with an advanced solid tumor such as melanoma, head and neck, liver or kidney cancer.

The rearrangement links TRBV5-1 to TRBJ2-5; 7 bases map to TRBD1. The length of the CDR3 is 14 residues. V dropped 0 bases and J dropped 4; count of bases not matched to a gene: 3. Germline lookup yields CDR1 SGHRS and CDR2 YFSETQ. The CDR3 sequence is CASSLGAGGETQYF. CDR3 nucleotide sequence: TGCGCCAGCAGCTTGGGGGCAGGGGGAGAGACCCAGTACTTC.

The chain combines TRBV10-3 with TRBJ2-2; 10 bases fit TRBD2. This CDR3 region has 17 residues. V lost 5 bases and J lost 8; bases outside the gene matches: 14. Germline V CDR1 and CDR2: ENHRY, SYGVKD. This chain's CDR3 is CAISPGLADSRGGELFF. For the CDR3, the DNA is TGTGCCATCAGTCCCGGACTAGCGGACAGTAGAGGGGGGGAGCTGTTTTTT.

This sequence joins TRBV5-8 and TRBJ2-1, with a possible D match to TRBD1 (5 bases). V lost 0 bases and J 10 bases, leaving 8 bases between the germline ends. Per the germline V gene, CDR1 is SGHTS and CDR2 is YDEGEE. This CDR3 comprises 12 residues. CDR3 loop: CASSLGWGEQFF. The CDR3 bases are TGTGCCAGCAGCTTGGGGTGGGGCGAGCAGTTCTTC.

This chain links TRBV18 with TRBJ1-5; TRBD1 matches 8 bases. V was pared by 3 bases and J by 8 bases, with 6 bases of the junction left unmatched. The CDR3 has 14 amino acids. Per germline, CDR1 KGHSH and CDR2 LQKENI. CDR3 loop: CASSPSRGQEPQHF. The CDR3 nucleotides are TGTGCCAGCTCACCTTCCCGGGGACAGGAGCCCCAGCATTTT.

This chain joins TRBV7-6 and TRBJ1-4; TRBD1 matches at 7 bases. The germline V gene has CDR1 SGHVS and CDR2 FNYEAQ. The CDR3 spans 14 residues. With 1 base clipped from V and 7 bases from J, the junction kept 3 bases outside the gene matches. As DNA, the CDR3 is TGTGCCAGCAGCTTAGTAGGGGGCGGTGAAAAACTGTTTTTT. Its translation: CASSLVGGGEKLFF.

V usage is TRBV28 and J usage is TRBJ1-3, with a tentative D call TRBD1 (6 bases). The CDR3 has 16 amino acids. Germline CDR1 is MDHEN and CDR2 is SYDVKM. Trimming cost V 2 bases and J 0 bases, with 11 bases left between them. This CDR3 is CASSLAGVSSGNTIYF. In DNA, the CDR3 is TGTGCCAGCAGTTTAGCAGGGGTGAGCTCTGGAAACACCATATATTTT.

V and J are TRBV6-8 and TRBJ2-7; no reliable D call. CDR3 length: 13 residues. V lost 5 bases and J 6 bases, leaving 14 bases between the germline ends. The germline CDR1 and CDR2 sequences are MNHGY and SAAAGT. CDR3 bases: TGTGCCAGCAGTCTAGAGTCCTGGGGCGAGCAGTACTTC. Protein sequence: CASSLESWGEQYF.

The CDR3 DNA is TGCGCCAGCAGCCAACGGCAGGGGGCTTACGAGCAGTACTTC. Protein: CASSQRQGAYEQYF. This sequence joins TRBV4-1 and TRBJ2-7, with TRBD1 matching over 8 bases. V lost 2 bases, J lost 4 bases, and 4 bases stayed unmatched. The germline V gene has CDR1 MGHRA and CDR2 YSYEKL. This CDR3 is built from 14 residues.

This clone appeared a single time. This rearrangement joins TRBV7-2 to TRBJ2-1; 8 nucleotides align to TRBD2. V was clipped by 5 bases and J by 0 bases; unmatched bases: 6. Germline V gene data show CDR1 as SGHTA and CDR2 as FQGNSA. CDR3 length equals 16 residues. For the CDR3, the DNA is TGTGCCAGCAGCCCGACTAGCGCGAGCTCCTACAATGAGCAGTTCTTC. Translation gives CASSPTSASSYNEQFF.

This chain uses TRBV5-5 with TRBJ2-7, with TRBD1 matching 7 bases. V was pared by 5 bases and J by 6 bases, with 5 bases of the junction left unmatched. This CDR3 is built from 12 residues. The germline gives CDR1 SGHKS, CDR2 YYEKEE (reference sequence). In nucleotides, the CDR3 is TGTGCCAGCAGGCAGACAGGGAGCGAGCAGTACTTC. It is translated as CASRQTGSEQYF.